One T cell receptor (beta chain) is described in this entry. This entry comes from a study of monozygotic twins with inflammatory bowel disease. Each CDR3 protein gets one entry in TCRdb, which reprocessed the 5' RACE reads and gives no DNA. The sample shows fewer than 200,000 distinct CDR3 sequences, and 2% to 2.5% sits with its ten largest clones. The sequence derives from a human donor with ulcerative colitis or Crohn's disease, or a healthy co-twin of an affected twin (not recorded which). The sequencing input was blood.

The CDR3 here is CASSLWDTAEYGYTF. The rearrangement uses TRBV5-1 and TRBJ1-2; the TCRdb D gene call, TRBD1, has no DNA to confirm it. This CDR3 region has 15 residues. CDR1 SGHRS and CDR2 YFSETQ come from the germline V gene.